The present T cell receptor beta chain was sequenced within a study of blood T cell repertoires in COVID-19. Across the study: Specimens from acute and convalescent COVID-19 originated in the United States, Italy and Spain.

The method was immunoSEQ multiplex PCR; TCRdb's version includes in-frame clones alone and lacks a portion of them. The sample has approximately 470,000 clones, roughly 88% seen once. This CDR3 is built from 15 residues. V lost 3 bases and J 0 bases, leaving 9 bases between the germline ends. In germline, CDR1 is SGHAT, CDR2 FQNNGV. The chain recombines TRBV11-2 with TRBJ2-1; D is ambiguous. What was sequenced was peripheral blood. This clonotype originated in a human donor in a cohort sampled during active COVID-19. CDR3 in DNA: TGTGCCAGCAGCTTTACTCGGAGCTCCTACAATGAGCAGTTCTTC. Translated, it gives CASSFTRSSYNEQFF. Full variable domain (remainder filled in from reference TRBV11-2 and TRBJ2-1): EAGVAQSPRYKIIEKRQSVAFWCNPISGHATLYWYQQILGQGPKLLIQFQNNGVVDDSQLPKDRFSAERLKGVDSTLKIQPAKLEDSAVYLCASSFTRSSYNEQFFGPGTRLTVL.